The rows below give T cell receptor beta chains drawn from one sample of a study of shared clonotypes between healthy human individuals. Sequencing used immunoSEQ multiplex PCR; TCRdb keeps in-frame clones, though not all of them. The sample holds about 2 million clones, around 95% seen once. The sequenced sample was naive CD4+ T cells sorted from blood. These receptors all come from a man younger than 35 in good health. Each CDR3 is given with its conserved first and last residue. The order of the fields is J gene, V gene, D gene, clone size, CDR3 protein, CDR3 DNA. The D gene is left open where the match is weak. A row's size may be missing; if present it is once, few, many or a size class.

j_gene: TRBJ2-3; v_gene: TRBV6-5; d_gene: TRBD1; abundance: .; CDR3aa: CASSFAAGGATDTQYF; CDR3nt: TGTGCCAGCAGTTTCGCCGCAGGGGGCGCAACAGATACGCAGTATTTT
j_gene: TRBJ1-4; v_gene: TRBV9; d_gene: .; abundance: .; CDR3aa: CASSVGQVGIEKLFF; CDR3nt: TGTGCCAGCAGCGTAGGACAGGTCGGCATAGAAAAACTGTTTTTT
j_gene: TRBJ2-2; v_gene: TRBV7-6; d_gene: TRBD1; abundance: .; CDR3aa: CASSLRQGRNTGELFF; CDR3nt: TGTGCCAGCAGCTTAAGACAGGGGAGGAACACCGGGGAGCTGTTTTTT
j_gene: TRBJ1-1; v_gene: TRBV6-1; d_gene: .; abundance: .; CDR3aa: CASSPAQYGAEAFF; CDR3nt: TGTGCCAGCAGTCCCGCTCAATATGGGGCTGAAGCTTTCTTT
j_gene: TRBJ1-2; v_gene: TRBV5-8; d_gene: TRBD1; abundance: .; CDR3aa: CASSWPGQATRIYGYTF; CDR3nt: TGTGCCAGCAGTTGGCCGGGACAGGCAACTCGGATCTATGGCTACACCTTC
j_gene: TRBJ2-5; v_gene: TRBV10-3; d_gene: .; abundance: .; CDR3aa: CAISSGKETQYF; CDR3nt: TGTGCCATTTCATCCGGGAAAGAGACCCAGTACTTC
j_gene: TRBJ1-4; v_gene: TRBV27; d_gene: TRBD1; abundance: .; CDR3aa: CASSLDRGEKLFF; CDR3nt: TGTGCCAGCAGTTTAGACAGGGGGGAAAAACTGTTTTTT
j_gene: TRBJ2-3; v_gene: TRBV5-1; d_gene: .; abundance: .; CDR3aa: CASSLEDGARTQYF; CDR3nt: TGCGCCAGCAGCTTGGAGGACGGGGCCCGTACGCAGTATTTT
j_gene: TRBJ2-7; v_gene: TRBV6-1; d_gene: .; abundance: .; CDR3aa: CASGDEGYSYEQYF; CDR3nt: TGTGCCAGCGGAGATGAGGGGTATTCCTACGAGCAGTACTTC
j_gene: TRBJ2-1; v_gene: TRBV7-2; d_gene: .; abundance: .; CDR3aa: CASSLQGSYNEQFF; CDR3nt: TGTGCCAGCAGCTTGCAGGGATCCTACAATGAGCAGTTCTTC
j_gene: TRBJ1-1; v_gene: TRBV28; d_gene: .; abundance: .; CDR3aa: CASSLPSNTEAFF; CDR3nt: TGTGCCAGCAGTTTACCCTCTAACACTGAAGCTTTCTTT
j_gene: TRBJ1-6; v_gene: TRBV7-2; d_gene: .; abundance: .; CDR3aa: CASSLELIVGSYNSPLHF; CDR3nt: TGTGCCAGCAGCTTAGAACTTATCGTGGGCTCCTATAATTCACCCCTCCACTTT
j_gene: TRBJ2-4; v_gene: TRBV9; d_gene: .; abundance: many; CDR3aa: CASSVGGTDRAKNIQYF; CDR3nt: TGTGCCAGCAGCGTAGGAGGGACCGACAGAGCCAAAAACATTCAGTACTTC
j_gene: TRBJ1-5; v_gene: TRBV28; d_gene: .; abundance: .; CDR3aa: CASRGTSNQPQHF; CDR3nt: TGTGCCAGCAGGGGTACCAGCAATCAGCCCCAGCATTTT
j_gene: TRBJ1-2; v_gene: TRBV11-2; d_gene: .; abundance: .; CDR3aa: CASSLDLGGGGYTF; CDR3nt: TGTGCCAGCAGCTTAGATCTCGGGGGTGGTGGCTACACCTTC
j_gene: TRBJ1-3; v_gene: TRBV6-6; d_gene: .; abundance: .; CDR3aa: CASSYSKMPGNTIYF; CDR3nt: TGTGCCAGCAGTTACTCGAAGATGCCTGGAAACACCATATATTTT
j_gene: TRBJ2-5; v_gene: TRBV20-1; d_gene: .; abundance: .; CDR3aa: CSARRETQYF; CDR3nt: TGCAGTGCTAGGCGTGAGACCCAGTACTTC
j_gene: TRBJ2-7; v_gene: TRBV2; d_gene: TRBD2; abundance: .; CDR3aa: CARGLERGGSDEQYF; CDR3nt: TGTGCCAGAGGCTTAGAGCGGGGGGGCTCCGACGAGCAGTACTTC
j_gene: TRBJ2-7; v_gene: TRBV5-1; d_gene: .; abundance: .; CDR3aa: CASSAGSLRYEQYF; CDR3nt: TGCGCCAGCAGCGCCGGGTCCCTGCGCTACGAGCAGTACTTC
j_gene: TRBJ1-5; v_gene: TRBV6-1; d_gene: .; abundance: .; CDR3aa: CASSEEIITVGHF; CDR3nt: TGTGCCAGCAGTGAAGAGATTATAACAGTCGGGCATTTT
j_gene: TRBJ2-7; v_gene: TRBV2; d_gene: .; abundance: .; CDR3aa: CASGAGSGSTYEQYF; CDR3nt: TGTGCCAGCGGGGCGGGTAGCGGATCCACCTACGAGCAGTACTTC
j_gene: TRBJ2-3; v_gene: TRBV5-4; d_gene: TRBD1; abundance: .; CDR3aa: CASSYRTGGTDTQYF; CDR3nt: TGTGCCAGCAGCTACCGGACAGGGGGGACAGATACGCAGTATTTT
j_gene: TRBJ2-7; v_gene: TRBV6-5; d_gene: TRBD2; abundance: .; CDR3aa: CASSPGTIYEQYF; CDR3nt: TGTGCCAGCAGTCCCGGGACTATCTACGAGCAGTACTTC
j_gene: TRBJ2-7; v_gene: TRBV4-3; d_gene: TRBD2; abundance: few; CDR3aa: CASSHEREPHEQYF; CDR3nt: TGCGCCAGCAGCCACGAGCGGGAGCCCCACGAGCAGTACTTC
j_gene: TRBJ2-2; v_gene: TRBV5-1; d_gene: TRBD1; abundance: .; CDR3aa: CASSLDRGGTGELFF; CDR3nt: TGCGCCAGCAGCCTAGACAGGGGTGGCACCGGGGAGCTGTTTTTT
j_gene: TRBJ2-2; v_gene: TRBV9; d_gene: .; abundance: .; CDR3aa: CASSQSGGTGELFF; CDR3nt: TGTGCCAGCAGCCAGTCAGGAGGCACCGGGGAGCTGTTTTTT
j_gene: TRBJ1-2; v_gene: TRBV14; d_gene: .; abundance: .; CDR3aa: CASSQGKDRYGYTF; CDR3nt: TGTGCCAGCAGCCAAGGGAAAGATCGCTATGGCTACACCTTC
j_gene: TRBJ1-1; v_gene: TRBV5-4; d_gene: .; abundance: .; CDR3aa: CASSLGQPNTEAFF; CDR3nt: TGTGCCAGCAGCTTGGGACAGCCAAACACTGAAGCTTTCTTT
j_gene: TRBJ1-2; v_gene: TRBV30; d_gene: .; abundance: .; CDR3aa: CAWIGAPQGGYTF; CDR3nt: TGTGCCTGGATAGGGGCCCCTCAGGGGGGCTACACCTTC
j_gene: TRBJ2-1; v_gene: TRBV6-1; d_gene: .; abundance: .; CDR3aa: CASRSAGAYNEQFF; CDR3nt: TGTGCCAGCAGGTCCGCAGGGGCCTACAATGAGCAGTTCTTC
j_gene: TRBJ1-1; v_gene: TRBV10-3; d_gene: TRBD1; abundance: .; CDR3aa: CAIMGQVNTEAFF; CDR3nt: TGTGCCATCATGGGACAGGTTAACACTGAAGCTTTCTTT
j_gene: TRBJ2-7; v_gene: TRBV14; d_gene: .; abundance: .; CDR3aa: CASSPGLTYEQYF; CDR3nt: TGTGCCAGCAGCCCCGGACTGACCTACGAGCAGTACTTC
j_gene: TRBJ2-7; v_gene: TRBV7-8; d_gene: TRBD2; abundance: .; CDR3aa: CASSSHLGTSGNVYEQYF; CDR3nt: TGTGCCAGCAGCTCCCACTTGGGGACTAGCGGCAATGTCTACGAGCAGTACTTC
j_gene: TRBJ2-7; v_gene: TRBV2; d_gene: .; abundance: .; CDR3aa: CASSEGQTYEQYF; CDR3nt: TGTGCCAGCAGTGAAGGGCAGACCTACGAGCAGTACTTC
j_gene: TRBJ2-3; v_gene: TRBV7-9; d_gene: .; abundance: once; CDR3aa: CASSMTADTQYF; CDR3nt: TGTGCCAGCAGCATGACAGCAGATACGCAGTATTTT
j_gene: TRBJ2-7; v_gene: TRBV5-4; d_gene: TRBD2; abundance: .; CDR3aa: CASSLGGRGLGSYEQYF; CDR3nt: TGTGCCAGCAGCTTGGGGGGCCGGGGACTAGGTTCCTACGAGCAGTACTTC
j_gene: TRBJ2-1; v_gene: TRBV29-1; d_gene: .; abundance: .; CDR3aa: CNKPGTAGPRNEQFF; CDR3nt: TGCAACAAGCCGGGAACGGCGGGACCCCGGAATGAGCAGTTCTTC
j_gene: TRBJ2-5; v_gene: TRBV7-9; d_gene: TRBD2; abundance: .; CDR3aa: CASSPGTSGVETQYF; CDR3nt: TGTGCCAGCAGCCCCGGGACTAGCGGGGTGGAGACCCAGTACTTC
j_gene: TRBJ1-6; v_gene: TRBV20-1; d_gene: .; abundance: .; CDR3aa: CTWGFSPLHF; CDR3nt: TGCACATGGGGATTTTCACCCCTCCACTTT
j_gene: TRBJ2-5; v_gene: TRBV2; d_gene: TRBD1; abundance: .; CDR3aa: CASSVTGTYTETQYF; CDR3nt: TGTGCCAGCAGTGTGACAGGGACGTATACTGAGACCCAGTACTTC
j_gene: TRBJ2-3; v_gene: TRBV6-5; d_gene: .; abundance: .; CDR3aa: CASSYSTGPPDTQYF; CDR3nt: TGTGCCAGCAGTTACTCGACGGGCCCGCCAGATACGCAGTATTTT
j_gene: TRBJ2-4; v_gene: TRBV28; d_gene: .; abundance: .; CDR3aa: CASNWGLAKNIQYF; CDR3nt: TGTGCCAGCAACTGGGGCCTAGCCAAAAACATTCAGTACTTC
j_gene: TRBJ1-5; v_gene: TRBV10-3; d_gene: .; abundance: .; CDR3aa: CAITGGVHQPQHF; CDR3nt: TGTGCCATCACGGGGGGGGTCCATCAGCCCCAGCATTTT
j_gene: TRBJ1-4; v_gene: TRBV7-9; d_gene: TRBD1; abundance: .; CDR3aa: CASSSQGAANEKLFF; CDR3nt: TGTGCCAGCAGCTCCCAGGGGGCAGCTAATGAAAAACTGTTTTTT
j_gene: TRBJ2-7; v_gene: TRBV5-1; d_gene: .; abundance: .; CDR3aa: CASSLPGNEQYF; CDR3nt: TGCGCCAGCAGCTTGCCGGGCAACGAGCAGTACTTC
j_gene: TRBJ1-6; v_gene: TRBV15; d_gene: TRBD1; abundance: .; CDR3aa: CATSRKGTGGSYNSPLHF; CDR3nt: TGTGCCACCAGCAGAAAAGGGACAGGGGGCTCCTATAATTCACCCCTCCACTTT
j_gene: TRBJ2-7; v_gene: TRBV7-8; d_gene: .; abundance: .; CDR3aa: CASSTLGPTGQLSYEQYF; CDR3nt: TGTGCCAGCAGCACCCTTGGCCCAACAGGCCAACTCTCCTACGAGCAGTACTTC
j_gene: TRBJ1-2; v_gene: TRBV11-2; d_gene: .; abundance: once; CDR3aa: CASTQYSGANYGYTF; CDR3nt: TGTGCCAGCACCCAATATTCCGGAGCTAACTATGGCTACACCTTC
j_gene: TRBJ1-3; v_gene: TRBV4-2; d_gene: .; abundance: .; CDR3aa: CASSRLDQTVSGNTIYF; CDR3nt: TGTGCCAGCAGCCGATTGGACCAGACTGTCTCTGGAAACACCATATATTTT
j_gene: TRBJ2-1; v_gene: TRBV2; d_gene: .; abundance: .; CDR3aa: CASSEVNRRVYNEQFF; CDR3nt: TGTGCCAGCAGTGAAGTTAACAGGAGGGTTTACAATGAGCAGTTCTTC
j_gene: TRBJ1-5; v_gene: TRBV18; d_gene: .; abundance: .; CDR3aa: CASSLNTGPLNQPQHF; CDR3nt: TGTGCCAGCTCACTTAACACAGGGCCCCTCAATCAGCCCCAGCATTTT
j_gene: TRBJ1-4; v_gene: TRBV18; d_gene: .; abundance: .; CDR3aa: CASSPAVLATNEKLFF; CDR3nt: TGTGCCAGCTCACCAGCAGTCCTTGCAACTAATGAAAAACTGTTTTTT
j_gene: TRBJ1-1; v_gene: TRBV9; d_gene: .; abundance: .; CDR3aa: CASSPQGHTEAFF; CDR3nt: TGTGCCAGCAGCCCCCAAGGGCACACTGAAGCTTTCTTT
j_gene: TRBJ2-7; v_gene: TRBV9; d_gene: TRBD2; abundance: .; CDR3aa: CASSVGGLAGEQYF; CDR3nt: TGTGCCAGCAGCGTAGGGGGACTAGCGGGCGAGCAGTACTTC